The 5 T cell receptor beta chains below all came from one sample that was sequenced in a study of regulatory T cells in long-lasting Graves disease. Time point given: newly diagnosed GD, antithyroid drugs for less than 3 months. Extracted RNA from PBMCs served as the source of the TCR library. For TCR beta, libraries came from iRepertoire HTBI primers and Arm-PCR of CDR3 regions. Using its own MiXCR run on the multiplex PCR reads, TCRdb lists one record per CDR3 protein. The sample shows 350,000 to 400,000 distinct CDR3 sequences, about a sixth of them seen only once. The material sequenced was peripheral blood mononuclear cells (PBMCs), taken at new diagnosis, from a patient treated with antithyroid drugs. These receptors originate from a female donor with Graves disease.

This clonotype was seen many times. The gene calls are TRBV27 and TRBJ2-4; D might be TRBD2 (6 bases). Germline loops: CDR1 MNHEY, CDR2 SMNVEV (reference sequence). The CDR3 contains 15 residues. V gave up 6 bases and J gave up 8 bases, with 20 bases separating them. This CDR3 is CASSRFQGGTHIQYF. CDR3 nucleotides: TGTGCCAGCAGCCGGTTCCAGGGTGGGACTCACATTCAGTACTTC.

This clonotype was seen many times. This chain uses TRBV6-2 or TRBV6-3 with TRBJ2-3, with D tentatively TRBD2 (6 bases). CDR3 length: 14 residues. V shed 5 bases and J shed 3 bases, with 12 bases lying between them. Germline assignment: CDR1 MNHEY and CDR2 SVGEGT. DNA for the CDR3: TGTGCCAGCAGTACCGAGGAGGGAACAGATACGCAGTATTTT. Protein product: CASSTEEGTDTQYF.

This clonotype turned up a few times. The V call is TRBV19, the J call TRBJ2-7, with TRBD1 matching over 10 bases. The CDR3 totals 14 residues. Germline CDR1 LNHDA, CDR2 SQIVND (reference sequence). The J segment lost 4 bases and the V segment lost 5 bases, leaving 5 bases of the junction unmatched. CDR3 protein: CASSGGQGRYEQYF. CDR3 in DNA: TGTGCCAGTAGTGGGGGACAGGGGAGATACGAGCAGTACTTC.

This clonotype has just a few counts. The chain couples TRBV9 to TRBJ1-2; tentatively, D is TRBD1 (5 bases). CDR3 length: 14 residues. V gave up 2 bases and J gave up 6 bases, with 14 bases separating them. CDR1 is SGDLS, CDR2 YYNGEE, per germline. CDR3 coding DNA: TGTGCCAGCAGCGTTGGGGGGGGGAGTCATGGCTACACCTTC. This translates into CASSVGGGSHGYTF.

This clonotype was seen at least ten times. The chain employs TRBV7-8 and TRBJ2-1; perhaps TRBD1 as D (6 bases). The CDR3 covers 15 residues. The V gene's germline CDR1 is SGHVS and CDR2 FQNEAQ. V shed 2 bases and J shed 12 bases, with 20 bases lying between them. The CDR3, as DNA: TGTGCCAGCAGCTTATCGAATTTACAGGGTGGAGTGCAGTTCTTC. Translating gives CASSLSNLQGGVQFF. The whole variable domain, remainder taken from reference TRBV7-8 and TRBJ2-1, is GAGVSQSPRYKVAKRGQDVALRCDPISGHVSLFWYQQALGQGPEFLTYFQNEAQLDKSGLPSDRFFAERPEGSVSTLKIQRTQQEDSAVYLCASSLSNLQGGVQFFGPGTRLTVL.